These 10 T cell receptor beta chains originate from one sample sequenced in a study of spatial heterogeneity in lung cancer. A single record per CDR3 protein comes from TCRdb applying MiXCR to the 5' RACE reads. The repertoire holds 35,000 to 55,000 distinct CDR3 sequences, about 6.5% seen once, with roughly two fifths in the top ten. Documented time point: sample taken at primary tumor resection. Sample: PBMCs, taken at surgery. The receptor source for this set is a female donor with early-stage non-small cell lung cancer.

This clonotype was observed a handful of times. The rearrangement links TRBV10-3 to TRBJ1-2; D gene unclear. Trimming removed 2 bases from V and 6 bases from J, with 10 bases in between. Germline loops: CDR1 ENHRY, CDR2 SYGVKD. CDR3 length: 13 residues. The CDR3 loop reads CAISEDPDDGYTF. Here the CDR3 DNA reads TGTGCCATCAGTGAGGACCCCGATGATGGCTACACCTTC.

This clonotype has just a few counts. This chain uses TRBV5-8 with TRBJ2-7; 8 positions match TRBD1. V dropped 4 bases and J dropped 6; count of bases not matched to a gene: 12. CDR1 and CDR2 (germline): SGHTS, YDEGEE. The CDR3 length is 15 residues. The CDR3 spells CASSPYRGSFLEQYF. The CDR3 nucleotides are TGTGCCAGCAGCCCTTACAGGGGGAGTTTTCTCGAGCAGTACTTC.

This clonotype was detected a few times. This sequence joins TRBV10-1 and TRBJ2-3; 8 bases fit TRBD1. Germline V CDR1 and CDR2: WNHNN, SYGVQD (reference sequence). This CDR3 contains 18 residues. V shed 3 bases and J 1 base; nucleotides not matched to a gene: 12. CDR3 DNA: TGCGCCAGCAGTGACGTATTTAATCCGGGACAGGGCACAGATACGCAGTATTTT. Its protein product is CASSDVFNPGQGTDTQYF.

The CDR3 loop reads CSVEALDGTDTQYF. The DNA for the CDR3 is TGCAGCGTTGAAGCCCTTGACGGAACAGATACGCAGTATTTT. The chain uses TRBV29-1 and TRBJ2-3; no firm D call. Trimming took 1 base from V and 3 from J, leaving 11 bases between them. The CDR3 loop spans 14 amino acids. CDR1 is SQVTM, CDR2 ANQGSEA, per germline.

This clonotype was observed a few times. CDR3 DNA sequence: TGTGCCAGCAGCTTAGCGCTCCGCCTCACAGATACGCAGTATTTT. Translated, it gives CASSLALRLTDTQYF. This chain uses TRBV7-8 with TRBJ2-3, with D unresolved. Per germline, CDR1 SGHVS and CDR2 FQNEAQ. There are 15 residues in the CDR3. V lost 0 bases and J lost 2, with 9 bases in between.

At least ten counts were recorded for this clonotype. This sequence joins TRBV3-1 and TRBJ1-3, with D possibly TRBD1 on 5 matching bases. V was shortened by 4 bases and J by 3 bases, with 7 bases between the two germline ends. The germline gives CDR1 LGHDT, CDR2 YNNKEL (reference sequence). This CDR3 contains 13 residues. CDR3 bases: TGTGCCAGCAGCCTTCAGGGTGGAAACACCATATATTTT. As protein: CASSLQGGNTIYF.

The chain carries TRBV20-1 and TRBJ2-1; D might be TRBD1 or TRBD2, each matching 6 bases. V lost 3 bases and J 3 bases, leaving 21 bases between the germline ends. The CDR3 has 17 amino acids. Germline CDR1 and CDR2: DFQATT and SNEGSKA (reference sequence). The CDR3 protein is CSASWESWRGHYNEQFF. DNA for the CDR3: TGCAGTGCTAGTTGGGAGTCCTGGCGGGGACACTACAATGAGCAGTTCTTC.

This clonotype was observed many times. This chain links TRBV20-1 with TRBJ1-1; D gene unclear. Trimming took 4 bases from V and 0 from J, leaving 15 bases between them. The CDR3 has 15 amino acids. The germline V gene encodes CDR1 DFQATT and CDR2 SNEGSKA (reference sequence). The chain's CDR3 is CSATGLRHLNTEAFF. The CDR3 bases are TGCAGTGCTACCGGATTAAGACACTTGAACACTGAAGCTTTCTTT.

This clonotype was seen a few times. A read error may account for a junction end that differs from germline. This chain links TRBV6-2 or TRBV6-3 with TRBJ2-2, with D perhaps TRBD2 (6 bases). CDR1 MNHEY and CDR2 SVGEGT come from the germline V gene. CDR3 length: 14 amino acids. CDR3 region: CASSFPGLAGIVGF. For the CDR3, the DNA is TGTGCCAGCAGTTTCCCGGGACTGGCGGGAATAGTGGGATTT.

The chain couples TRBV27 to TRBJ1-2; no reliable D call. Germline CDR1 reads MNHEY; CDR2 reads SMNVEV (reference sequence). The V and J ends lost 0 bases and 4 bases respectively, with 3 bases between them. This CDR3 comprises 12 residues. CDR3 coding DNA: TGTGCCAGCAGTTTATCTGGCTATGGCTACACCTTC. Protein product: CASSLSGYGYTF.